This is a list of T cell receptor beta chains from one sample in a study of STAT3 mutations in large granular lymphocyte leukemia. The table came from immunoSEQ multiplex PCR; TCRdb's copy has only in-frame clones and leaves some out. Of roughly 4,200 clones listed, approximately 72% are singletons. Sequencing used peripheral blood mononuclear cells. The receptors come from a man aged 55 to 69 with T-cell large granular lymphocyte leukemia. Some clones in this sample may be carry-over from other donors' samples. Both conserved end residues are part of each CDR3. Each record gives: V gene, clone size, D gene, J gene, CDR3 DNA, CDR3 protein. A D gene is named only where the DNA matches it firmly. Only part of the rows carry a size: once, few, many, or a class if the clone is expanded.

v_gene: TRBV5-1
abundance: .
d_gene: .
j_gene: TRBJ2-5
CDR3nt: TGCGCCAGCAGCGCGGAACTAGGACGTGAGACCCAGTACTTC
CDR3aa: CASSAELGRETQYF

v_gene: TRBV5-1
abundance: .
d_gene: .
j_gene: TRBJ2-6
CDR3nt: TGCGCCAGCAGCTTTCAGGATCCTGGGGCCAACGTCCTGACTTTC
CDR3aa: CASSFQDPGANVLTF

v_gene: TRBV5-1
abundance: .
d_gene: TRBD1
j_gene: TRBJ1-4
CDR3nt: TGCGCCAGCAGCTTGGGATACAGGGGAACTAATGAAAAACTGTTTTTT
CDR3aa: CASSLGYRGTNEKLFF

v_gene: TRBV18
abundance: .
d_gene: .
j_gene: TRBJ1-5
CDR3nt: TGTGCCAGCTCACAGAACAAGGGGGATCAGCCCCAGCATTTT
CDR3aa: CASSQNKGDQPQHF

v_gene: TRBV7-9
abundance: .
d_gene: .
j_gene: TRBJ1-1
CDR3nt: TGTGCCAGCAGCTTGTCAGAACAGAACACTGAAGCTTTCTTT
CDR3aa: CASSLSEQNTEAFF

v_gene: TRBV7-9
abundance: .
d_gene: .
j_gene: TRBJ1-1
CDR3nt: TGTGCCAGCAGCCCGCTCACTGAAGCTTTCTTT
CDR3aa: CASSPLTEAFF

v_gene: TRBV5-4
abundance: .
d_gene: TRBD1
j_gene: TRBJ2-7
CDR3nt: TGTGCCAGCAGCAACCGGGACAGGGGGCATGAGCAGTACTTC
CDR3aa: CASSNRDRGHEQYF

v_gene: TRBV5-1
abundance: .
d_gene: .
j_gene: TRBJ2-7
CDR3nt: TGCGCCAGCAGCTTGGCGTTGGGGGGATCCTCCTACGAGCAGTACTTC
CDR3aa: CASSLALGGSSYEQYF

v_gene: TRBV5-4
abundance: .
d_gene: .
j_gene: TRBJ2-7
CDR3nt: TGTGCCAGCAGCGCGGGACCACGCGAGCAGTACTTC
CDR3aa: CASSAGPREQYF

v_gene: TRBV29-1
abundance: .
d_gene: .
j_gene: TRBJ1-2
CDR3nt: TGCAGCGTTGATGGGCAGGGGTACGGCTACACCTTC
CDR3aa: CSVDGQGYGYTF

v_gene: TRBV4-1
abundance: .
d_gene: TRBD1
j_gene: TRBJ2-2
CDR3nt: TGCGCCAGCAGCCAAGAGGGGACAGGGGCCGGCACCGGGGAGCTGTTTTTT
CDR3aa: CASSQEGTGAGTGELFF

v_gene: TRBV6-5
abundance: .
d_gene: .
j_gene: TRBJ2-1
CDR3nt: TGTGCCAGCAGCACCGGGGGCTCCTACAATGAGCAGTTCTTC
CDR3aa: CASSTGGSYNEQFF

v_gene: TRBV2
abundance: .
d_gene: TRBD1
j_gene: TRBJ1-1
CDR3nt: TGTGCCAGCAGTACGACAGGGGGCACTGAAGCTTTCTTT
CDR3aa: CASSTTGGTEAFF

v_gene: TRBV18
abundance: .
d_gene: .
j_gene: TRBJ2-7
CDR3nt: TGTGCCAGCTCACGGGACAAGATTGACGAGCAGTACTTC
CDR3aa: CASSRDKIDEQYF

v_gene: TRBV7-9
abundance: .
d_gene: TRBD1
j_gene: TRBJ2-7
CDR3nt: TGTGCCAGCAGTACAGGACAGGGCAGGGACGAGCAGTACTTC
CDR3aa: CASSTGQGRDEQYF

v_gene: TRBV5-4
abundance: .
d_gene: .
j_gene: TRBJ1-5
CDR3nt: TGTGCCAGCAGCTTGGAGCCGGAGGGACCCCAGCATTTT
CDR3aa: CASSLEPEGPQHF

v_gene: TRBV29-1
abundance: .
d_gene: .
j_gene: TRBJ1-1
CDR3nt: TGCAGCGGTGGACGGACGAACACTGAAGCTTTCTTT
CDR3aa: CSGGRTNTEAFF

v_gene: TRBV5-8
abundance: .
d_gene: .
j_gene: TRBJ2-5
CDR3nt: TGTGCCAGCAGCTCCCGACCTACCCAGTACTTC
CDR3aa: CASSSRPTQYF

v_gene: TRBV25-1
abundance: few
d_gene: .
j_gene: TRBJ1-6
CDR3nt: TGTGCCAGCAACGAGGGGATTTCACCCCTCCACTTT
CDR3aa: CASNEGISPLHF

v_gene: TRBV10-3
abundance: .
d_gene: .
j_gene: TRBJ2-1
CDR3nt: TGTGCCATCAGTGAACTGGACTTCAACAATGAGCAGTTCTTC
CDR3aa: CAISELDFNNEQFF

v_gene: TRBV5-1
abundance: once
d_gene: TRBD1
j_gene: TRBJ1-6
CDR3nt: TGCGCCAGCAGCTTGAGACAGGGACGCTCACCCCTCCACTTT
CDR3aa: CASSLRQGRSPLHF

v_gene: TRBV14
abundance: few
d_gene: .
j_gene: TRBJ2-1
CDR3nt: TGTGCCAGCAGCCAATTCTCAGGGAGCTCCTACAATGAGCAGTTCTTC
CDR3aa: CASSQFSGSSYNEQFF

v_gene: TRBV5-1
abundance: few
d_gene: .
j_gene: TRBJ1-2
CDR3nt: TGCGCCAGCAGCTTGGCCGACGGATCTGGCTACACCTTC
CDR3aa: CASSLADGSGYTF

v_gene: TRBV29-1
abundance: .
d_gene: .
j_gene: TRBJ2-6
CDR3nt: TGCAGCGTTACCTTACGACTACAAAGTCGGGCCAACGTCCTGACTTTC
CDR3aa: CSVTLRLQSRANVLTF

v_gene: TRBV4-3
abundance: .
d_gene: .
j_gene: TRBJ2-1
CDR3nt: TGCGCCAGCAGCCAACGGCTAGCGTCCTACAATGAGCAGTTCTTC
CDR3aa: CASSQRLASYNEQFF

v_gene: TRBV28
abundance: .
d_gene: .
j_gene: TRBJ2-7
CDR3nt: TGTGCCAGCAGTCCTCAACAGGGCTACGAGCAGTACTTC
CDR3aa: CASSPQQGYEQYF

v_gene: TRBV18
abundance: once
d_gene: TRBD1
j_gene: TRBJ1-2
CDR3nt: TGTGCCAGCTCAACCCTGGCACAGGGGGACTATGGCTACACCTTC
CDR3aa: CASSTLAQGDYGYTF

v_gene: TRBV30
abundance: .
d_gene: .
j_gene: TRBJ2-7
CDR3nt: TGTGCCTCGGGACTGAGCTCCTACGAGCAGTACTTC
CDR3aa: CASGLSSYEQYF

v_gene: TRBV6-5
abundance: .
d_gene: .
j_gene: TRBJ1-1
CDR3nt: TGTGCCAGCAACCGAGACAGACGTACTGAAGCTTTCTTT
CDR3aa: CASNRDRRTEAFF

v_gene: TRBV11-2
abundance: medium-sized
d_gene: .
j_gene: TRBJ1-2
CDR3nt: TGTGCCAGCAGCCCTTCAGCGGGGAGCGGCTACACCTTC
CDR3aa: CASSPSAGSGYTF

v_gene: TRBV5-4
abundance: .
d_gene: .
j_gene: TRBJ1-6
CDR3nt: TGTGCCAGCAGCTCCGGGGTCGATAATTCACCCCTCCACTTT
CDR3aa: CASSSGVDNSPLHF

v_gene: TRBV25-1
abundance: few
d_gene: .
j_gene: TRBJ1-1
CDR3nt: TGTGCCACCGCGTCGGGCACTGAAGCTTTCTTT
CDR3aa: CATASGTEAFF

v_gene: TRBV2
abundance: few
d_gene: .
j_gene: TRBJ1-4
CDR3nt: TGTGCCAGCAATCGGTTCCGCGAAAAACTGTTTTTT
CDR3aa: CASNRFREKLFF

v_gene: TRBV30
abundance: few
d_gene: TRBD2
j_gene: TRBJ2-7
CDR3nt: TGTGCCTGGAGTGTCGGGGGGTTCTACGAGCAGTACTTC
CDR3aa: CAWSVGGFYEQYF

v_gene: TRBV30
abundance: once
d_gene: .
j_gene: TRBJ2-3
CDR3nt: TGTGCCTGGAGTGTAGGGGGATCCACAGATACGCAGTATTTT
CDR3aa: CAWSVGGSTDTQYF

v_gene: TRBV29-1
abundance: few
d_gene: TRBD1
j_gene: TRBJ1-2
CDR3nt: TGCAGCGTACTCGGGACAGGGGGCGATAAGATCTATGGCTACACCTTC
CDR3aa: CSVLGTGGDKIYGYTF

v_gene: TRBV30
abundance: .
d_gene: .
j_gene: TRBJ1-2
CDR3nt: TGTGCCTGGAGGCGGGAGCGTGGCTACACCTTC
CDR3aa: CAWRRERGYTF

v_gene: TRBV28
abundance: .
d_gene: TRBD1
j_gene: TRBJ2-3
CDR3nt: TGTGCCAGCAGTTTCTCGGGGACAGGGACAGATACGCAGTATTTT
CDR3aa: CASSFSGTGTDTQYF

v_gene: TRBV30
abundance: few
d_gene: .
j_gene: TRBJ1-2
CDR3nt: TGTGCCTGGAGTGATAGTAGGGTATGGTATGGCTACACCTTC
CDR3aa: CAWSDSRVWYGYTF

v_gene: TRBV5-4
abundance: .
d_gene: .
j_gene: TRBJ2-3
CDR3nt: TGTGCCAGCAGCGCCGAGGATACGCAGTATTTT
CDR3aa: CASSAEDTQYF

v_gene: TRBV5-4
abundance: .
d_gene: .
j_gene: TRBJ2-5
CDR3nt: TGTGCCAGCAGCTCGGGGGCCACACAAGAGACCCAGTACTTC
CDR3aa: CASSSGATQETQYF